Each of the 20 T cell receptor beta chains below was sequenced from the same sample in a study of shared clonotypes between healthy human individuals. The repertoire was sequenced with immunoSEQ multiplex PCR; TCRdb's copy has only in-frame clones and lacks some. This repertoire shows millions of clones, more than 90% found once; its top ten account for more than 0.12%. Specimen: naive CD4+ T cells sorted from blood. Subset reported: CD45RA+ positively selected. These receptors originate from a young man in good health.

The CDR3 sequence: CASSTIRTGGHQPQHF. CDR3 DNA sequence: TGTGCCAGTAGTACCATTCGGACAGGGGGCCATCAGCCCCAGCATTTT. The rearrangement uses TRBV19 and TRBJ1-5, with 11 bases aligning to TRBD1. The V and J ends lost 4 bases and 5 bases, in that order; junction bases with no gene match: 7. The CDR3 covers 16 residues. CDR1 and CDR2 (germline): LNHDA, SQIVND (reference sequence).

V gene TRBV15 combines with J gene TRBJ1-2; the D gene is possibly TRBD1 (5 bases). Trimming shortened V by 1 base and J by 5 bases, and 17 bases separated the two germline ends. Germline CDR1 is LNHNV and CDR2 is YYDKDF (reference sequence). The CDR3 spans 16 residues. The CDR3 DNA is TGTGCCACCAGCAGAGGTGGGACCCAAAGGAATTATGGCTACACCTTC. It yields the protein CATSRGGTQRNYGYTF.

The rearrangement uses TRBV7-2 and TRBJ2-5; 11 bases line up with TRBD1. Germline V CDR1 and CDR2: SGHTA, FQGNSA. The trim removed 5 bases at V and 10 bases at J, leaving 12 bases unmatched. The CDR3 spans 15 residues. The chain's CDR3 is CASSAGQGAPSGQYF. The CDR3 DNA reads TGTGCCAGCAGCGCTGGACAGGGGGCCCCAAGTGGCCAGTACTTC.

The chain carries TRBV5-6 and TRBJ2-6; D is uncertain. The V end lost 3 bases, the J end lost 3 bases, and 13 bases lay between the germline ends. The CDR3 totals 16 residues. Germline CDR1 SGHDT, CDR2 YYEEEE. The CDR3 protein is CASSYSTVFGANVLTF. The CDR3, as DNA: TGTGCCAGCAGCTACAGCACAGTCTTTGGGGCCAACGTCCTGACTTTC.

CDR3 in amino acids: CASSLGRVGTGELFF. As DNA, the CDR3 is TGTGCCAGCAGTTTGGGCAGGGTGGGCACCGGGGAGCTGTTTTTT. The rearrangement joins TRBV28 to TRBJ2-2, with TRBD1 as a possible D gene (5 bases). The V gene lost 3 bases and the J gene lost 4 bases, with 12 bases spanning the gap. Germline V gene lookup returns CDR1 MDHEN and CDR2 SYDVKM. This CDR3 has 15 amino acids.

The chain's CDR3 is CASTGDSPTGELFF. The CDR3 region has the DNA TGTGCCAGTACTGGGGACAGCCCCACCGGGGAGCTGTTTTTT. This sequence joins TRBV19 and TRBJ2-2; TRBD1 matches 7 bases. The germline gives CDR1 LNHDA, CDR2 SQIVND (reference sequence). V lost 7 bases and J lost 4; bases outside the gene matches: 6. The length of the CDR3 is 14 residues.

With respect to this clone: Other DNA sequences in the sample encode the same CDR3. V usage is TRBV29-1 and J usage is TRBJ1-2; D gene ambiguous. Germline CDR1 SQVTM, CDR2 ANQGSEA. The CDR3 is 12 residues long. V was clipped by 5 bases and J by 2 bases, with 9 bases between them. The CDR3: CSVSGSNYGYTF. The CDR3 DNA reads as TGCAGCGTTTCGGGTTCCAACTATGGCTACACCTTC.

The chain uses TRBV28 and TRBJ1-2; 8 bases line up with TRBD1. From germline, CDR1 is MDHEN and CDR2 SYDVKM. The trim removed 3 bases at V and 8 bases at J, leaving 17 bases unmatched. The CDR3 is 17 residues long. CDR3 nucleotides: TGTGCCAGCAGTTTGACCAGGGGGCATGGCAGCCTTAGGGGCTACACCTTC. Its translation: CASSLTRGHGSLRGYTF.

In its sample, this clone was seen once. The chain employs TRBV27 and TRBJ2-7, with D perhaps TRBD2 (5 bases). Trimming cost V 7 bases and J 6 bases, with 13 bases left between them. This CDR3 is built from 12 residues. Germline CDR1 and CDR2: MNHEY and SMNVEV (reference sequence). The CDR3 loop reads CASTSVRGEQYF. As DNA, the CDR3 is TGTGCCAGCACCTCAGTCCGGGGCGAGCAGTACTTC.

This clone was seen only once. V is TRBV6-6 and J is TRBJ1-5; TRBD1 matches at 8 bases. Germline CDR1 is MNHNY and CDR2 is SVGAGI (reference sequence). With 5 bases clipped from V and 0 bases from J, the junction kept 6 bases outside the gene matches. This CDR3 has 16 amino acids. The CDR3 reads CASSPQGGDSNQPQHF. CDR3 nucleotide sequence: TGTGCCAGCAGTCCACAGGGGGGGGATAGCAATCAGCCCCAGCATTTT.

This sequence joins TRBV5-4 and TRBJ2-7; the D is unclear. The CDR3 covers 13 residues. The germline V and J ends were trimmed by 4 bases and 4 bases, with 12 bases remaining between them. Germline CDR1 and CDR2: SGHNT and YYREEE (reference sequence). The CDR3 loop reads CASSPGTLYEQYF. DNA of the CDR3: TGTGCCAGCAGCCCAGGTACTTTATACGAGCAGTACTTC.

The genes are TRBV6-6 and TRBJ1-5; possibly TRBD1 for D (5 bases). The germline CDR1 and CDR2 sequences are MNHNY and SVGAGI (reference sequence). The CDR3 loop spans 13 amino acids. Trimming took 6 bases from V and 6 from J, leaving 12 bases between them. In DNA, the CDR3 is TGTGCCAGCAGCGTTACCGGGGGTCAGCCCCAGCATTTT. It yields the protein CASSVTGGQPQHF.

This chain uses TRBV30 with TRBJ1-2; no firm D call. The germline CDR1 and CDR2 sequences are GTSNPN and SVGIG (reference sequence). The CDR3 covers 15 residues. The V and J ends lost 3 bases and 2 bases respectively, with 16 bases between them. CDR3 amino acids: CAWSRPRGWNYGYTF. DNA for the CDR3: TGTGCCTGGAGCCGGCCCCGGGGATGGAACTATGGCTACACCTTC.

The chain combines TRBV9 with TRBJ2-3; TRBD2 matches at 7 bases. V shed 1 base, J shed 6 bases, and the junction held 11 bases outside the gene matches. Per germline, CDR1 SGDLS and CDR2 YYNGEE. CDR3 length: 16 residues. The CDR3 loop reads CASSVMSGALGDTQYF. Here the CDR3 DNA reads TGTGCCAGCAGCGTAATGAGCGGGGCCTTAGGGGATACGCAGTATTTT.

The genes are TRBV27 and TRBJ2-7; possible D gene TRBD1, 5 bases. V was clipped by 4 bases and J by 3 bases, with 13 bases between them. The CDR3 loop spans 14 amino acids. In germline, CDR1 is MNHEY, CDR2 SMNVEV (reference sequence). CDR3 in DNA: TGTGCCAGCAGTTCTCAGGGTGTCGTCTACGAGCAGTACTTC. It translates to CASSSQGVVYEQYF.

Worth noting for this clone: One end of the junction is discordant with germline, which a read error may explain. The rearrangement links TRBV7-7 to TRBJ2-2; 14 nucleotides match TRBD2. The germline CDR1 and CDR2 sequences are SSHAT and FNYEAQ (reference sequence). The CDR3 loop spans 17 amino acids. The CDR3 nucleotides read TGTGCTAGCAGCGCTACCGGGACTAGCGGGAGATACGGGGAGCTGTTTTTT. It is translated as CASSATGTSGRYGELFF.

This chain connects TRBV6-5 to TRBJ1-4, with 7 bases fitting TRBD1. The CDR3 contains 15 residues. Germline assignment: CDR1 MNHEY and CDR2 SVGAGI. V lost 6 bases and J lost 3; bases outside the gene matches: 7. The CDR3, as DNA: TGTGCCAGCAGACCTAGACAGGGAGCTAATGAAAAACTGTTTTTT. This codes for CASRPRQGANEKLFF.

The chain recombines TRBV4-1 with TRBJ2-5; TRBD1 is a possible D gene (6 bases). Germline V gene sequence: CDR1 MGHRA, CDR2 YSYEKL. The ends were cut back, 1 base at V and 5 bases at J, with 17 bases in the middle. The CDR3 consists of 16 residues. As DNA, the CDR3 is TGCGCCAGCAGCCAAGGAAATAAGGGGGTGGGGGAGACCCAGTACTTC. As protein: CASSQGNKGVGETQYF.

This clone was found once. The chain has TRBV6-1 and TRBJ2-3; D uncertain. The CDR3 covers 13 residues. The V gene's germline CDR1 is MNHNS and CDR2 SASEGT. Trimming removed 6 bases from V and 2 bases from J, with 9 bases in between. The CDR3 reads CASRLLNTDTQYF. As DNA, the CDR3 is TGTGCCAGCAGATTACTTAACACAGATACGCAGTATTTT.

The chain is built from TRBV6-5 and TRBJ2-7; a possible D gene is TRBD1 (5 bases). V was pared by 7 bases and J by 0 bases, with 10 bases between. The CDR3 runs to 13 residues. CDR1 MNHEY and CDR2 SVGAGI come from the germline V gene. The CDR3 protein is CASKYRSSYEQYF. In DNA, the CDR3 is TGTGCCAGCAAGTACAGGAGCTCCTACGAGCAGTACTTC.